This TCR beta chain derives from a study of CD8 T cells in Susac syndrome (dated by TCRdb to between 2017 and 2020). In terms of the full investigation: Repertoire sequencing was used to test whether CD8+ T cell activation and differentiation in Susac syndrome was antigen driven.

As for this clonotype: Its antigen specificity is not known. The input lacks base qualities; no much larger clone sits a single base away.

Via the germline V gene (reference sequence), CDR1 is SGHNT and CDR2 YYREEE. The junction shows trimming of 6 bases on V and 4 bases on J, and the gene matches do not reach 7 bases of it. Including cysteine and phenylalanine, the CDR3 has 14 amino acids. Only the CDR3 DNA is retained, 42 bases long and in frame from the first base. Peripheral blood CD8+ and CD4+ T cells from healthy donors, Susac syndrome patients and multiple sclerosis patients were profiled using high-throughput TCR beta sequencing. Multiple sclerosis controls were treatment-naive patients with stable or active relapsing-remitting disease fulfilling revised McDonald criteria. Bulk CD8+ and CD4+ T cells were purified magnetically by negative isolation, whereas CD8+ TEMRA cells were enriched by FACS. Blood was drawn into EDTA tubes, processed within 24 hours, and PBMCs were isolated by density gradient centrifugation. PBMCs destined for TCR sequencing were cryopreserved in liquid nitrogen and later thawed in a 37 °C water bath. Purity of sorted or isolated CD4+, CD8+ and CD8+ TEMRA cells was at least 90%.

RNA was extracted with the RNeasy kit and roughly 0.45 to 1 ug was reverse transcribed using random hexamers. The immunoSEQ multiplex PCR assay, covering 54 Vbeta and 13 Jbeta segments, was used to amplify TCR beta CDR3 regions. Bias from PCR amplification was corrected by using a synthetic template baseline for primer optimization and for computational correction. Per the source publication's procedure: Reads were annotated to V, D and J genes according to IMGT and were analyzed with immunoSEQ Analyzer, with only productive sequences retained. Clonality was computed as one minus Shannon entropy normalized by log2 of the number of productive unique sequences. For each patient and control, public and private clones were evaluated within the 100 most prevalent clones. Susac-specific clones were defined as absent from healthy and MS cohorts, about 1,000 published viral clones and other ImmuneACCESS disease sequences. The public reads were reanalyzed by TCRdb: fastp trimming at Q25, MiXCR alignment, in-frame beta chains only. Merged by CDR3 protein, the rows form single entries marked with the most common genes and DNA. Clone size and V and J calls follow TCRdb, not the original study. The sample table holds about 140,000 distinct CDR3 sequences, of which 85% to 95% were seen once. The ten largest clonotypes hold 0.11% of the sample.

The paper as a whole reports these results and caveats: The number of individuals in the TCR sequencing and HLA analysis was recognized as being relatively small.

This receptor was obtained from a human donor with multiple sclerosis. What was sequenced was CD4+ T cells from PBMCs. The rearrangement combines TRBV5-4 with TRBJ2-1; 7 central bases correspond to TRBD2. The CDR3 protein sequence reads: CASIGGGLYNEQFF. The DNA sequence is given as TGTGCCAGCATCGGCGGGGGTCTGTACAATGAGCAGTTCTTC.